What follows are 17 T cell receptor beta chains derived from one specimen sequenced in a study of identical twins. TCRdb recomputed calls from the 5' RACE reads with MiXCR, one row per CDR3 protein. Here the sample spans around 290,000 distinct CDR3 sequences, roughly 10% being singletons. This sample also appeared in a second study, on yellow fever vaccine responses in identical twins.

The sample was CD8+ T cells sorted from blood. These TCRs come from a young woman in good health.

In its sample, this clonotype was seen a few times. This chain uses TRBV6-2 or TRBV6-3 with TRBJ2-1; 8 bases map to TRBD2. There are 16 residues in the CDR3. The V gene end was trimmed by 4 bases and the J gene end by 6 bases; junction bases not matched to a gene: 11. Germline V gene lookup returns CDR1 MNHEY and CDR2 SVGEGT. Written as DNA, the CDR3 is TGTGCCAGCAGTTCCCCAACTAGCGGCCGCCCCAATGAGCAGTTCTTC. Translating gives CASSSPTSGRPNEQFF.

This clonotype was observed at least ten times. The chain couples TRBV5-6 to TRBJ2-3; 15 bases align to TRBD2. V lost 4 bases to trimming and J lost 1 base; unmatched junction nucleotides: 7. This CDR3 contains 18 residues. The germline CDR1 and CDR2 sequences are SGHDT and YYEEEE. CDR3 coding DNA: TGTGCCAGCAGCCTAGGGACTAGCGGGAGGTTTGGCACAGATACGCAGTATTTT. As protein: CASSLGTSGRFGTDTQYF.

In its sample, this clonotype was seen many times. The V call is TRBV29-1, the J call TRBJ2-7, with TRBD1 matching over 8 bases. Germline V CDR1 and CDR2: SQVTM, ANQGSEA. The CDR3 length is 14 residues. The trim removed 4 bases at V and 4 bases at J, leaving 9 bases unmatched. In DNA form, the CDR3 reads TGCAGCGTTGGTCGGACAGGGCAAAGATACGAGCAGTACTTC. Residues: CSVGRTGQRYEQYF.

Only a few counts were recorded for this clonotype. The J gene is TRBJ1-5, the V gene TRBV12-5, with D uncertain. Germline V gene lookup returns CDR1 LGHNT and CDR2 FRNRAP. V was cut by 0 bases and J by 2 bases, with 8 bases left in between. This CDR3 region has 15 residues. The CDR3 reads CASGLVRACNQPQHF. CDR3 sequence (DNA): TGTGCTAGTGGTTTGGTACGGGCCTGCAATCAGCCCCAGCATTTT.

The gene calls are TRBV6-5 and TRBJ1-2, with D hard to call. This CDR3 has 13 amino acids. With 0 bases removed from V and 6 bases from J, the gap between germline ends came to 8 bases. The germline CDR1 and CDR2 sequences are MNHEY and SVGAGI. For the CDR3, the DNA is TGTGCCAGCAGTTACTCCTCGAGAGATGGCTACACCTTC. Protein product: CASSYSSRDGYTF.

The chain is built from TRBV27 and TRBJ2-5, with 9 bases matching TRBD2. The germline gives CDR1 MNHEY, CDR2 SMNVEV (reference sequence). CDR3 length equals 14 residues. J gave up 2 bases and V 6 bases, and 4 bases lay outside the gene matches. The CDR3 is CASSHSGGQETQYF. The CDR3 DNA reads TGTGCCAGCAGCCATAGCGGGGGTCAAGAGACCCAGTACTTC.

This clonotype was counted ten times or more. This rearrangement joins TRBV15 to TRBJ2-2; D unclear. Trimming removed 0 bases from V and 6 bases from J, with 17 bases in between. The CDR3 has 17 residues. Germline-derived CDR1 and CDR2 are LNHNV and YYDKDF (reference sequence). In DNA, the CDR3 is TGTGCCACCAGCAGAGATTTCACCACGTTAAGCGCCGGGGAGCTGTTTTTT. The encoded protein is CATSRDFTTLSAGELFF.

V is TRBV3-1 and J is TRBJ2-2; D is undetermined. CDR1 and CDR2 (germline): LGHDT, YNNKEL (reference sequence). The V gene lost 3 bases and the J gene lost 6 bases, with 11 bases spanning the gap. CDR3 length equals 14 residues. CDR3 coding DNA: TGTGCCAGCAGCCAGTTCGAGACCCCCGGGGAGCTGTTTTTT. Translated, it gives CASSQFETPGELFF.

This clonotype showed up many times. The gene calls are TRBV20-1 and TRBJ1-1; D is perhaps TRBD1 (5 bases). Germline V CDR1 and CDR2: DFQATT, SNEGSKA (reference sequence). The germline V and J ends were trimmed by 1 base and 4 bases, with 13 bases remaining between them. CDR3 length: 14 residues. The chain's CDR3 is CSARAGAPVTEAFF. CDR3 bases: TGCAGTGCTAGAGCCGGGGCCCCGGTCACTGAAGCTTTCTTT.

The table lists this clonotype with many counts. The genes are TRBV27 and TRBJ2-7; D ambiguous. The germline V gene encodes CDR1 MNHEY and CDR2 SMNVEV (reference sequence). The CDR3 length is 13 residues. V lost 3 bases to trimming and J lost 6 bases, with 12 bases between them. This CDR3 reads CASSLVLSSEQYF. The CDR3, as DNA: TGTGCCAGCAGTTTGGTACTCTCCAGCGAGCAGTACTTC.

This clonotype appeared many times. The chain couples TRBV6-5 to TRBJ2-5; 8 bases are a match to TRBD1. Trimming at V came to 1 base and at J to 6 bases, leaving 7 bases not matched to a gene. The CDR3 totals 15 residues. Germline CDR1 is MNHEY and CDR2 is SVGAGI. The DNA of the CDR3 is TGTGCCAGCAGTTACTTGTCAGGGGGCGAAAAGACCCAGTACTTC. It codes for CASSYLSGGEKTQYF.

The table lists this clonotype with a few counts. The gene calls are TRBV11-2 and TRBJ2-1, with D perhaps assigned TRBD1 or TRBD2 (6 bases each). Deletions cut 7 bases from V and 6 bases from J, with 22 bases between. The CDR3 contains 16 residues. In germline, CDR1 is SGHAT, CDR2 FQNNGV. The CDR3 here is CASTSPRGGTSNEQFF. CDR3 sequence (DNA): TGTGCCAGCACCTCCCCCCGAGGGGGGACCTCCAATGAGCAGTTCTTC.

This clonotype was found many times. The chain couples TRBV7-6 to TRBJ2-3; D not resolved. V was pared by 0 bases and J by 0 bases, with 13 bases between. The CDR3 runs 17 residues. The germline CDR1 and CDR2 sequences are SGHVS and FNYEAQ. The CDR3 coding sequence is TGTGCCAGCAGCTTAGCTATCGCAACAACTAGCACAGATACGCAGTATTTT. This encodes CASSLAIATTSTDTQYF. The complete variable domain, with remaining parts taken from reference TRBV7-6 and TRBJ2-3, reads GAGVSQSPRYKVTKRGQDVALRCDPISGHVSLYWYRQALGQGPEFLTYFNYEAQQDKSGLPNDRFSAERPEGSISTLTIQRTEQRDSAMYRCASSLAIATTSTDTQYFGPGTRLTVL.

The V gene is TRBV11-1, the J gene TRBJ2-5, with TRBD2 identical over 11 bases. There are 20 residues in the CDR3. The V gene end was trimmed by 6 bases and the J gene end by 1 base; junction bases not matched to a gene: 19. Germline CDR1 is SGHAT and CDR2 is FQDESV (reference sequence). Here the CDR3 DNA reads TGTGCCAGCAGATACCCACAACCGGCCGGGACTAGCGGCTTCCAAGAGACCCAGTACTTC. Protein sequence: CASRYPQPAGTSGFQETQYF.

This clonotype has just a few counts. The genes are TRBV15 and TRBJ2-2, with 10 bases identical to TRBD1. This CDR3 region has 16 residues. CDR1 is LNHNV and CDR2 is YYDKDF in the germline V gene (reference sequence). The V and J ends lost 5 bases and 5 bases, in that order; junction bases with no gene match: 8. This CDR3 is CATSHVPGQGTGELFF. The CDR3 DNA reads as TGTGCCACCAGCCACGTTCCGGGACAGGGGACCGGGGAGCTGTTTTTT. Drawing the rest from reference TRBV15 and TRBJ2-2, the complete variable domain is DAMVIQNPRYQVTQFGKPVTLSCSQTLNHNVMYWYQQKSSQAPKLLFHYYDKDFNNEADTPDNFQSRRPNTSFCFLDIRSPGLGDTAMYLCATSHVPGQGTGELFFGEGSRLTVL.

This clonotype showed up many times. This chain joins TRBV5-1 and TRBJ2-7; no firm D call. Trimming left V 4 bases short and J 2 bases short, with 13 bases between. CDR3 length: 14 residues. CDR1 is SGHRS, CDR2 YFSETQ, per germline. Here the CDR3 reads CASSQVGGTYEQYF. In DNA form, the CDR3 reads TGCGCCAGCAGCCAGGTTGGCGGAACCTACGAGCAGTACTTC.

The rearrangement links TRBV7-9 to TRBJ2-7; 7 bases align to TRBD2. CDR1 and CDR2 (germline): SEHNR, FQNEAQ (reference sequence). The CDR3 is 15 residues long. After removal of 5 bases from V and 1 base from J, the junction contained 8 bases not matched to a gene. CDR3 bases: TGTGCCAGCAGCCCAACCGGCGGGGGATCCTACGAGCAGTACTTC. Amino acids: CASSPTGGGSYEQYF.